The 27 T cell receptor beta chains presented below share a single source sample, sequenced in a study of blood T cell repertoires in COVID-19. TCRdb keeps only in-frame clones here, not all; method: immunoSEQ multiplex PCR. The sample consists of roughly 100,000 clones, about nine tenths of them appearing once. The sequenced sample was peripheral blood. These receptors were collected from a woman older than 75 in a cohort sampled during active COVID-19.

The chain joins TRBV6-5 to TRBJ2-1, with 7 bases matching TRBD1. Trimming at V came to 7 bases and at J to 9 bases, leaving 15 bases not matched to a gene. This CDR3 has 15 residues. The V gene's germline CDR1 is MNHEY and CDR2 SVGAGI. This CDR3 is CASTGLRQTGSEQFF. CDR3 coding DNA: TGTGCCAGCACCGGTCTACGGCAGACAGGGAGTGAGCAGTTCTTC.

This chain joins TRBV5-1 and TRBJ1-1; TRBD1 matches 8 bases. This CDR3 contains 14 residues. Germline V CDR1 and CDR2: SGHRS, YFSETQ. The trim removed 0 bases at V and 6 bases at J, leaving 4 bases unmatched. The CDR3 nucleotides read TGCGCCAGCAGCTTGGATCAGGGGGCCGCTGAAGCTTTCTTT. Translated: CASSLDQGAAEAFF.

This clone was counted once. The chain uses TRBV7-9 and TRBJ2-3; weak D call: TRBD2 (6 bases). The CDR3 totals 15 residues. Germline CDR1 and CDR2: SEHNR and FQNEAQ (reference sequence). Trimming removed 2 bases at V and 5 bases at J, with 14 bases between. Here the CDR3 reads CASSLIMGGGDTQYF. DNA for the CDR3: TGTGCCAGCAGCTTAATTATGGGAGGAGGAGATACGCAGTATTTT. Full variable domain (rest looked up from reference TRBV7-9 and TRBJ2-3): DTGVSQNPRHKITKRGQNVTFRCDPISEHNRLYWYRQTLGQGPEFLTYFQNEAQLEKSRLLSDRFSAERPKGSFSTLEIQRTEQGDSAMYLCASSLIMGGGDTQYFGPGTRLTVL.

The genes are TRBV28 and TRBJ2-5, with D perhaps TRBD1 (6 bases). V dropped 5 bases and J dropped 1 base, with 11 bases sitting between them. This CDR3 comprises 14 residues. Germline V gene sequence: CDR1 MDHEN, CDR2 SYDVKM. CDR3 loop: CASSESGVQETQYF. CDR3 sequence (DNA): TGTGCCAGCAGTGAGTCAGGGGTCCAAGAGACCCAGTACTTC.

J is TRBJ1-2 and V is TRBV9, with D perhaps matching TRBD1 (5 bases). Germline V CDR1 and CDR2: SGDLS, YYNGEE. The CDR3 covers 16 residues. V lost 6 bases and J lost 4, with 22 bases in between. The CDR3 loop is CASNEKGDSASYGYTF. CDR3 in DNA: TGTGCCAGCAACGAAAAAGGAGACAGTGCTAGCTATGGCTACACCTTC.

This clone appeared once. The CDR3 bases are TGTGCCAGCAGCACGATACAGGGAACTGAAGCTTTCTTT. It codes for CASSTIQGTEAFF. The gene calls are TRBV7-9 and TRBJ1-1, with D possibly being TRBD1 (6 bases). V was trimmed by 5 bases and J by 5 bases, leaving 12 bases between them. Germline V CDR1 and CDR2: SEHNR, FQNEAQ (reference sequence). The CDR3 has 13 amino acids.

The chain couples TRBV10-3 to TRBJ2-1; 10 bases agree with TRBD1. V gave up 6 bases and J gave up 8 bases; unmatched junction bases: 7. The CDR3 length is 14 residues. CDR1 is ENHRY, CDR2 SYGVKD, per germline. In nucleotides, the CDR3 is TGTGCCATCAGCGGGACAGGGGTTGTCGATGAGCAGTTCTTC. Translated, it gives CAISGTGVVDEQFF.

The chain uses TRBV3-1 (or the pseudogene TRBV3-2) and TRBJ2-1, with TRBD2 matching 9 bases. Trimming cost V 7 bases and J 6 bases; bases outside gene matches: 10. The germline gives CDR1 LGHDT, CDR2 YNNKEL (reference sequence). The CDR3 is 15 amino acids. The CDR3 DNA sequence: TGTGCCAGCACCCCTGATGCGGGGGGGTCCAATGAGCAGTTCTTC. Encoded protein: CASTPDAGGSNEQFF.

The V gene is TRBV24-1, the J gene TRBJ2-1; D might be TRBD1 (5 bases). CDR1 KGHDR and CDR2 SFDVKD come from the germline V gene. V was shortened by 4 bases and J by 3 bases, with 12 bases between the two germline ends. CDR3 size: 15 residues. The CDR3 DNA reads TGTGCCACCAGTGAAACAGGTGGGATCTACAATGAGCAGTTCTTC. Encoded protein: CATSETGGIYNEQFF.

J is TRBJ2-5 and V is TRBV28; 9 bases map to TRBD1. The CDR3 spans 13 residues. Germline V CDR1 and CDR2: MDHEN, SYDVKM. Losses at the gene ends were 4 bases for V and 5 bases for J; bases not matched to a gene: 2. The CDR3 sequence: CASSSGQGETQYF. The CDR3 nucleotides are TGTGCCAGCAGTTCGGGACAGGGTGAGACCCAGTACTTC.

Written as DNA, the CDR3 is TGCGCCAGCAGCTCAGATCCTCTGACAGGGGAGATGGTGGGGCAGTACTTC. This codes for CASSSDPLTGEMVGQYF. J is TRBJ2-7 and V is TRBV5-1; 8 bases align to TRBD1. V gave up 3 bases and J gave up 9 bases; unmatched junction bases: 20. The CDR3 has 17 residues. Germline values: CDR1 SGHRS, CDR2 YFSETQ.

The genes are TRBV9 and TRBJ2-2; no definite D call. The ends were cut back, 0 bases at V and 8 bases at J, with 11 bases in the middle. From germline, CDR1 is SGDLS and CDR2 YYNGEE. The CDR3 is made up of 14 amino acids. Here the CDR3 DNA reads TGTGCCAGCAGCGTAGGGCCTCTCTCGGGGGAGCTGTTTTTT. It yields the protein CASSVGPLSGELFF.

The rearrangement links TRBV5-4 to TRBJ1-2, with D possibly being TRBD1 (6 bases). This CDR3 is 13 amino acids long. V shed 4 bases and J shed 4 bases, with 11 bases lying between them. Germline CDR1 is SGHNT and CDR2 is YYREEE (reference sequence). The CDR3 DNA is TGTGCCAGCAGCGAGGACAGATCCTATGGCTACACCTTC. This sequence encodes CASSEDRSYGYTF.

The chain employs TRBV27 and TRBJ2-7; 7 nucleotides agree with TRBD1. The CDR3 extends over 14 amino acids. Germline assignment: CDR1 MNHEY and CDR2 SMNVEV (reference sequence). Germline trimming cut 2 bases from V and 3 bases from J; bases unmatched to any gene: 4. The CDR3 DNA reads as TGTGCCAGCAGTTTAACGGGACAGATCTACGAGCAGTACTTC. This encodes CASSLTGQIYEQYF.

The CDR3 nucleotides are TGCGCCAGCAGCTTAGGACAGGGGGACACAGATACGCAGTATTTT. Encoded protein: CASSLGQGDTDTQYF. The rearrangement links TRBV5-1 to TRBJ2-3, with TRBD1 matching over 10 bases. The CDR3 is made up of 15 amino acids. V shed 2 bases, J shed 2 bases, and the junction held 2 bases outside the gene matches. Germline CDR1 and CDR2: SGHRS and YFSETQ.

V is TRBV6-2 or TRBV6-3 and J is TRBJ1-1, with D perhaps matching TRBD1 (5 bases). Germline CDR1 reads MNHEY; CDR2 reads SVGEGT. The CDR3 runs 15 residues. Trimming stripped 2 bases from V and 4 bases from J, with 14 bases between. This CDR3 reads CASSYPQGWGTEAFF. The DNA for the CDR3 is TGTGCCAGCAGTTACCCGCAGGGATGGGGCACTGAAGCTTTCTTT.

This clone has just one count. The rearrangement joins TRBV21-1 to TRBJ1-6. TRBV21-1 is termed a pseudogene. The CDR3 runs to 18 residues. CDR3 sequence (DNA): TGTGCCAGCAGCAATCGGGGGGTGTCCAGCTCCTATAATTCACCCCTCCACTTT. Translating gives CASSNRGVSSSYNSPLHF.

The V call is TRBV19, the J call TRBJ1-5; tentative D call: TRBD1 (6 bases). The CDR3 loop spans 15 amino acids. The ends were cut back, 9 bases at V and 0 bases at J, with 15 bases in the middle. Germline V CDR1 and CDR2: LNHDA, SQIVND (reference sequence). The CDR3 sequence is CASHRDIYSNQPQHF. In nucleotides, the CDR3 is TGTGCCAGCCATCGGGACATTTATAGCAATCAGCCCCAGCATTTT.

The CDR3 spells CASSFDSAITEQYF. The CDR3 nucleotides are TGCGCCAGCAGCTTCGATAGCGCTATTACTGAGCAGTACTTC. The chain has TRBV5-1 and TRBJ2-7; a possible D gene is TRBD2 (5 bases). Germline CDR1 SGHRS, CDR2 YFSETQ. The CDR3 length is 14 residues. Trimming took 2 bases from V and 7 from J, leaving 16 bases between them.

CDR3 sequence reads: CASSLGGQGEQYF. CDR3 DNA: TGTGCCAGCAGTTTAGGGGGACAGGGAGAGCAGTACTTC. This chain uses TRBV28 with TRBJ2-7; TRBD1 matches 9 bases. Looked up from germline, CDR1 is MDHEN and CDR2 is SYDVKM. V lost 2 bases and J lost 7; bases outside the gene matches: 3. CDR3 length equals 13 residues.

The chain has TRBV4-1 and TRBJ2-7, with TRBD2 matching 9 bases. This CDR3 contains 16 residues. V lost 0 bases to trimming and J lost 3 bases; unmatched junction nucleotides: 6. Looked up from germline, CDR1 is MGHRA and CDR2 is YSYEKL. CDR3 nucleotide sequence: TGCGCCAGCAGCCAAGAGAGAAGCGGGGGGATCTACGAGCAGTACTTC. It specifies CASSQERSGGIYEQYF.

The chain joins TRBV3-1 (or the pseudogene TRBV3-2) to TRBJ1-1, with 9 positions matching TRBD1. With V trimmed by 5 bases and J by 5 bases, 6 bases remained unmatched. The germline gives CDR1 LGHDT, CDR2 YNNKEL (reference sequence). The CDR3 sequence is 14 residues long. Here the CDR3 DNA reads TGTGCCAGCAGCTCCCGACAGGGGGGGACTGAAGCTTTCTTT. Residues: CASSSRQGGTEAFF.

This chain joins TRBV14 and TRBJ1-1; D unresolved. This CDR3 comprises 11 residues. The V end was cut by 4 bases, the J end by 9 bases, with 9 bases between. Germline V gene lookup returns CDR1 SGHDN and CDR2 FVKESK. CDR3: CASSPYDKAFF. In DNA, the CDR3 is TGTGCCAGCAGCCCGTATGACAAAGCTTTCTTT.

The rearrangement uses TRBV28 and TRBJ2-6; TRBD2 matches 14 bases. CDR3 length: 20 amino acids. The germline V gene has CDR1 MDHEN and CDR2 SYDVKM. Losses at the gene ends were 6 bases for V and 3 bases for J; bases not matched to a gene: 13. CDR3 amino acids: CASRSPAGTSGRGGANVLTF. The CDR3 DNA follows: TGTGCCAGCAGATCCCCCGCTGGGACTAGCGGGAGAGGTGGGGCCAACGTCCTGACTTTC.

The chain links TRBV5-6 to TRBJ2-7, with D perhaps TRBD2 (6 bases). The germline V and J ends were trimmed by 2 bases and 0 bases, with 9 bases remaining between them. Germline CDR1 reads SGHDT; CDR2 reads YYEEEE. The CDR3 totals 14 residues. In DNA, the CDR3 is TGTGCCAGCAGCTTTCGGGGGAGCTCCTACGAGCAGTACTTC. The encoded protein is CASSFRGSSYEQYF. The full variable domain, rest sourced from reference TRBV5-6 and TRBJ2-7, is DAGVTQSPTHLIKTRGQQVTLRCSPKSGHDTVSWYQQALGQGPQFIFQYYEEEERQRGNFPDRFSGHQFPNYSSELNVNALLLGDSALYLCASSFRGSSYEQYFGPGTRLTVT.

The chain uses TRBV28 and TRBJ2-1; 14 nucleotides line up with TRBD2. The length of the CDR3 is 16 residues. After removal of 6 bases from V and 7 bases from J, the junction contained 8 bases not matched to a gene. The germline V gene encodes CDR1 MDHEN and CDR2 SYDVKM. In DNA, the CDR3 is TGTGCCAGCAGGCCAAGAGGGACTAGCGGGAGAAATGAGCAGTTCTTC. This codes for CASRPRGTSGRNEQFF.

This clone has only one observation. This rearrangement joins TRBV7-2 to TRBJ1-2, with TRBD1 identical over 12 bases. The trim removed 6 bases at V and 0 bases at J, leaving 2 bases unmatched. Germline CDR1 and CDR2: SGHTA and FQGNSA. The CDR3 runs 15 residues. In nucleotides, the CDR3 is TGTGCCAGCAGGGGACAGGGGGCGGCTAACTATGGCTACACCTTC. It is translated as CASRGQGAANYGYTF.